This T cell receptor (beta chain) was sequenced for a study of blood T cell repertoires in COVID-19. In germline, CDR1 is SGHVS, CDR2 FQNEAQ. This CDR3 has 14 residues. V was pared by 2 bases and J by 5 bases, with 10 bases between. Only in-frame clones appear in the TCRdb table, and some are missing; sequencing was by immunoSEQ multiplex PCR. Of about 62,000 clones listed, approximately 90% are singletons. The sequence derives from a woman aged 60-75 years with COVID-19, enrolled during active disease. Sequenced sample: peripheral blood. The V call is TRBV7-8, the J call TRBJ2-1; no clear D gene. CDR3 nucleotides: TGTGCCAGCAGCTTAACTGGCAGCGACAATGAGCAGTTCTTC. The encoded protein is CASSLTGSDNEQFF.